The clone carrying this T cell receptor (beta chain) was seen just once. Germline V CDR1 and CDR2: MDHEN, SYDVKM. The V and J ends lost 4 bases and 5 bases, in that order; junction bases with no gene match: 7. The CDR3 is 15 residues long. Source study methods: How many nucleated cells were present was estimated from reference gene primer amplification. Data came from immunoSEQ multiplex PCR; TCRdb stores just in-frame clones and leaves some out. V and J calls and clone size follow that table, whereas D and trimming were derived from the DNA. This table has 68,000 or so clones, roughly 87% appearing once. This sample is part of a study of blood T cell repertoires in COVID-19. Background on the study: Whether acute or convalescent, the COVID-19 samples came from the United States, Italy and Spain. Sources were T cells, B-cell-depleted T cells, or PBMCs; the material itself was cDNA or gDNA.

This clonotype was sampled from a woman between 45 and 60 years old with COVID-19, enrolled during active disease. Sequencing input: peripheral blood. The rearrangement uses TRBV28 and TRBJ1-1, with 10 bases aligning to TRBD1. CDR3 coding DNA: TGTGCCAGCAGTTGGGACAGGGGAAGAGGAACTGAAGCTTTCTTT. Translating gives CASSWDRGRGTEAFF.